A selection of T cell receptor beta chains follows, all from one sample in a study of long-term antiretroviral therapy in people with HIV. Clones were sequenced by immunoSEQ multiplex PCR, and TCRdb holds only the in-frame ones, with some missing. The sample shows about 25,000 clones, 86% of them seen only once. The sample in question was unsorted PBMCs, obtained 1.9 years after starting antiretroviral therapy. The receptors here all came from a woman younger than 45 with HIV. The CDR3 runs from the conserved cysteine through the conserved F or W. Each record gives: V gene, D gene, J gene, clone size, CDR3 protein, CDR3 DNA. The D gene is left open where the match is weak. A row's size may be missing; if present it is once, few, many or a size class.

V: TRBV4-1
D: TRBD1
J: TRBJ1-3
size: NA
CDR3: CASTGTDFSGNTIYF
DNA: TGCGCCAGCACGGGGACAGACTTCTCTGGAAACACCATATATTTT

V: TRBV9
D: NA
J: TRBJ1-5
size: NA
CDR3: CASSEDISSNQPQHF
DNA: TGTGCCAGCAGCGAGGACATTTCTAGCAATCAGCCCCAGCATTTT

V: TRBV10-3
D: NA
J: TRBJ1-4
size: NA
CDR3: CAISDQQGATNEKLFF
DNA: TGTGCCATCAGTGACCAACAGGGAGCAACTAATGAAAAACTGTTTTTT

V: TRBV5-4
D: TRBD2
J: TRBJ2-5
size: NA
CDR3: CASSLRTSGGGETQYF
DNA: TGTGCCAGCAGCTTACGGACTAGCGGGGGCGGAGAGACCCAGTACTTC

V: TRBV9
D: NA
J: TRBJ1-2
size: NA
CDR3: CASTETSHYGYTF
DNA: TGTGCCAGCACCGAAACGAGCCACTATGGCTACACCTTC

V: TRBV19
D: NA
J: TRBJ1-1
size: NA
CDR3: CASSIRVGQPVRGTEAFF
DNA: TGTGCCAGTAGTATAAGGGTAGGACAGCCGGTCCGTGGAACTGAAGCTTTCTTT

V: TRBV6-6
D: TRBD1
J: TRBJ2-2
size: NA
CDR3: CASSRQGANTGELFF
DNA: TGTGCCAGCAGTCGACAGGGCGCTAACACCGGGGAGCTGTTTTTT

V: TRBV4-2
D: NA
J: TRBJ2-2
size: NA
CDR3: CASNRPNTGELFF
DNA: TGTGCCAGCAACCGGCCCAACACCGGGGAGCTGTTTTTT

V: TRBV2
D: NA
J: TRBJ1-5
size: NA
CDR3: CASREKGQARGPQHF
DNA: TGTGCCAGCAGAGAAAAAGGTCAGGCCCGGGGACCCCAGCATTTT

V: TRBV19
D: NA
J: TRBJ1-5
size: few
CDR3: CASSPLPGNQPQHF
DNA: TGTGCCAGTAGCCCACTCCCGGGCAATCAGCCCCAGCATTTT

V: TRBV7-9
D: TRBD1
J: TRBJ1-5
size: NA
CDR3: CASSVAGGHQPQHF
DNA: TGTGCCAGCAGCGTTGCAGGGGGTCACCAGCCCCAGCATTTT

V: TRBV15
D: NA
J: TRBJ1-6
size: NA
CDR3: CATSRDKGNNSPLHF
DNA: TGTGCCACCAGCAGAGATAAGGGAAATAATTCACCCCTCCACTTT

V: TRBV11-2
D: TRBD1
J: TRBJ2-7
size: NA
CDR3: CASSLVGTAAYEQYF
DNA: TGTGCCAGCAGCTTAGTTGGGACAGCGGCCTACGAGCAGTACTTC

V: TRBV28
D: TRBD1
J: TRBJ1-2
size: NA
CDR3: CASIPWDRGNNNGYTF
DNA: TGTGCCAGCATTCCTTGGGACAGGGGGAATAATAATGGCTACACCTTC

V: TRBV5-1
D: NA
J: TRBJ1-1
size: NA
CDR3: CASSSKELGLGEAFF
DNA: TGCGCCAGCAGCTCTAAAGAACTGGGGTTGGGTGAAGCTTTCTTT

V: TRBV6-1
D: NA
J: TRBJ1-2
size: NA
CDR3: CASSTVANGYTF
DNA: TGTGCCAGCAGTACGGTGGCGAATGGCTACACCTTC

V: TRBV7-8
D: TRBD1
J: TRBJ2-2
size: NA
CDR3: CASSWDRLPTGELFF
DNA: TGTGCCAGCAGCTGGGACAGGTTACCCACCGGGGAGCTGTTTTTT

V: TRBV7-3
D: NA
J: TRBJ1-2
size: once
CDR3: CASPKNGAYGYTF
DNA: TGTGCCAGCCCAAAGAACGGAGCTTATGGCTACACCTTC

V: TRBV7-2
D: NA
J: TRBJ2-3
size: NA
CDR3: CASNPSAGRSTDTQYF
DNA: TGTGCCAGCAACCCTAGCGCAGGGAGAAGCACAGATACGCAGTATTTT

V: TRBV4-1
D: NA
J: TRBJ1-1
size: NA
CDR3: CASSQEEGLGTEAFF
DNA: TGCGCCAGCAGCCAAGAAGAAGGGTTGGGAACTGAAGCTTTCTTT

V: TRBV10-3
D: NA
J: TRBJ1-2
size: once
CDR3: CAISDPGVDPNYGYTF
DNA: TGTGCCATCAGTGATCCCGGAGTCGACCCCAACTATGGCTACACCTTC

V: TRBV11-1
D: TRBD1
J: TRBJ2-5
size: NA
CDR3: CASSTPLDRGRQETQYF
DNA: TGTGCCAGCAGCACCCCACTAGACAGGGGCCGACAGGAGACCCAGTACTTC

V: TRBV13
D: NA
J: TRBJ1-2
size: NA
CDR3: CASSLALTGGYTF
DNA: TGTGCCAGCAGCTTAGCTCTTACGGGAGGCTACACCTTC

V: TRBV2
D: TRBD1
J: TRBJ1-6
size: NA
CDR3: CASSGDRVVNSPLHF
DNA: TGTGCCAGCAGCGGAGACAGGGTAGTCAATTCACCCCTCCACTTT

V: TRBV7-9
D: TRBD1
J: TRBJ1-1
size: NA
CDR3: CASSRRTGRYTEAFF
DNA: TGTGCCAGCAGTCGTAGGACAGGACGATACACTGAAGCTTTCTTT

V: TRBV5-6
D: NA
J: TRBJ1-1
size: NA
CDR3: CASSLGQKNTEAFF
DNA: TGTGCCAGCAGCTTGGGGCAGAAGAACACTGAAGCTTTCTTT

V: TRBV5-1
D: NA
J: TRBJ1-6
size: once
CDR3: CASSLMVKNNSPLHF
DNA: TGCGCCAGCAGCTTGATGGTGAAGAATAATTCACCCCTCCACTTT

V: TRBV7-2
D: NA
J: TRBJ1-1
size: once
CDR3: CASSRRSDTEAFF
DNA: TGTGCCAGCAGCCGCAGGTCCGACACTGAAGCTTTCTTT

V: TRBV18
D: NA
J: TRBJ2-6
size: NA
CDR3: CASSPPYGPGANVLTF
DNA: TGTGCCAGCTCACCACCGTATGGGCCTGGGGCCAACGTCCTGACTTTC

V: TRBV11-2
D: NA
J: TRBJ2-1
size: NA
CDR3: CASSLDAKANEQFF
DNA: TGTGCCAGCAGCTTAGACGCGAAGGCAAATGAGCAGTTCTTC

V: TRBV2
D: NA
J: TRBJ2-2
size: once
CDR3: CASRVEFGGTGELFF
DNA: TGTGCCAGCAGGGTGGAGTTTGGGGGTACCGGGGAGCTGTTTTTT

V: TRBV11-2
D: TRBD2
J: TRBJ2-1
size: NA
CDR3: CASSLGGSGGAQEQFF
DNA: TGTGCCAGCAGCTTAGGGGGTAGCGGGGGGGCACAGGAGCAGTTCTTC

V: TRBV5-1
D: NA
J: TRBJ1-1
size: NA
CDR3: CASSLVWGSDTEAFF
DNA: TGCGCCAGCAGCTTGGTTTGGGGGTCGGACACTGAAGCTTTCTTT

V: TRBV27
D: NA
J: TRBJ2-4
size: NA
CDR3: CASSPMRALAKNIQYF
DNA: TGTGCCAGCAGTCCTATGAGGGCCTTAGCCAAAAACATTCAGTACTTC

V: TRBV30
D: TRBD1
J: TRBJ2-2
size: NA
CDR3: CAWTRQGAGELFF
DNA: TGTGCCTGGACCCGACAGGGGGCCGGGGAGCTGTTTTTT

V: TRBV6-5
D: NA
J: TRBJ2-2
size: NA
CDR3: CASSYQGSGELFF
DNA: TGTGCCAGCAGTTATCAGGGGTCCGGGGAGCTGTTTTTT

V: TRBV11-2
D: NA
J: TRBJ1-1
size: NA
CDR3: CASSLGQLNTEAFF
DNA: TGTGCCAGCAGCCTCGGACAGCTGAACACTGAAGCTTTCTTT

V: TRBV2
D: TRBD2
J: TRBJ2-1
size: NA
CDR3: CASSASGGVNEQFF
DNA: TGTGCCAGCAGTGCTAGCGGGGGGGTGAATGAGCAGTTCTTC

V: TRBV6-6
D: NA
J: TRBJ1-6
size: NA
CDR3: CASSPTGRGPLHF
DNA: TGTGCCAGCAGCCCTACAGGGAGGGGACCCCTCCACTTT

V: TRBV18
D: NA
J: TRBJ1-3
size: NA
CDR3: CASSQETLGNTIYF
DNA: TGTGCCAGCTCACAAGAGACACTGGGAAACACCATATATTTT

V: TRBV13
D: NA
J: TRBJ1-6
size: NA
CDR3: CASRGDKDSPLHF
DNA: TGTGCCAGCAGGGGAGATAAGGATTCACCCCTCCACTTT

V: TRBV27
D: NA
J: TRBJ1-5
size: NA
CDR3: CASSLGTGSNQPQHF
DNA: TGTGCCAGCAGTTTAGGTACAGGGAGTAATCAGCCCCAGCATTTT

V: TRBV7-9
D: NA
J: TRBJ1-1
size: NA
CDR3: CASSFRNTEAFF
DNA: TGTGCCAGCAGCTTCCGCAACACTGAAGCTTTCTTT

V: TRBV5-3
D: NA
J: TRBJ1-1
size: once
CDR3: CARSLANTEAFF
DNA: TGTGCCAGAAGCTTGGCCAACACTGAAGCTTTCTTT

V: TRBV6-4
D: TRBD1
J: TRBJ1-3
size: NA
CDR3: CASSRVTPLPGGPNTIYF
DNA: TGTGCCAGCAGTCGGGTGACCCCCCTGCCAGGGGGCCCGAACACCATATATTTT